Below are 32 T cell receptor beta chains sequenced from a single sample in a study of cytomegalovirus exposure and HLA in healthy donors. The PCR made use of 60 Vbeta and 13 Jbeta primers. Measured with immunoSEQ multiplex PCR; TCRdb has only the in-frame clones, and not every one. The table records fewer than 200,000 clones, 71% of them present only once. Material: PBMCs. All receptors derive from a girl aged 10-17 years in good health and CMV-seronegative.

The chain couples TRBV11-2 to TRBJ1-2; 8 bases match TRBD1. The CDR3 contains 17 residues. Per germline, CDR1 SGHAT and CDR2 FQNNGV. J was trimmed by 0 bases and V by 1 base; bases with no gene match: 7. This CDR3 reads CASSLGQGSLANYGYTF. The CDR3, as DNA: TGTGCCAGCAGCTTAGGACAGGGGTCCTTAGCTAACTATGGCTACACCTTC.

The J gene is TRBJ2-5, the V gene TRBV30; maybe TRBD1 (6 bases). This CDR3 is 14 amino acids long. CDR1 and CDR2 (germline): GTSNPN, SVGIG (reference sequence). V was pared by 4 bases and J by 5 bases, with 17 bases between. The CDR3 DNA reads TGTGCCTGGAATAAACTGGGACACAGGGAGACCCAGTACTTC. The encoded protein is CAWNKLGHRETQYF.

The chain joins TRBV11-3 to TRBJ1-6, with D uncertain. Germline assignment: CDR1 SGHNT and CDR2 YENEEA. CDR3 length: 13 residues. Trimming shortened V by 2 bases and J by 6 bases, and 5 bases separated the two germline ends. The CDR3 sequence is CASSLKSNSPLHF. CDR3 bases: TGTGCCAGCAGCTTAAAGAGTAATTCACCCCTCCACTTT.

V usage is TRBV19 and J usage is TRBJ2-1; D is perhaps TRBD1 (6 bases). Germline V lookup: CDR1 LNHDA, CDR2 SQIVND (reference sequence). Trimming took off 0 bases at V and 2 bases at J, with 11 bases between the two ends. This CDR3 contains 16 residues. Here the CDR3 DNA reads TGTGCCAGTAGTATAGACAGGGGTTCAACCTACAATGAGCAGTTCTTC. Translated, it gives CASSIDRGSTYNEQFF.

This clone appeared a single time. The chain is built from TRBV5-1 and TRBJ2-2; D is possibly TRBD1 (6 bases). The V end lost 4 bases, the J end lost 0 bases, and 10 bases lay between the germline ends. Germline loops: CDR1 SGHRS, CDR2 YFSETQ. The CDR3 is made up of 15 amino acids. CDR3 loop: CASSPDSANTGELFF. CDR3 DNA sequence: TGCGCCAGCAGCCCGGACAGCGCGAACACCGGGGAGCTGTTTTTT.

This sequence joins TRBV6-5 and TRBJ1-1, with 8 bases lining up with TRBD1. Germline V gene lookup returns CDR1 MNHEY and CDR2 SVGAGI. The CDR3 sequence is 15 residues long. J lost 6 bases, V lost 3 bases, and 9 bases had no gene match. The DNA of the CDR3 is TGTGCCAGCAGTTATCATGGACAGGGAGCCGCTGAAGCTTTCTTT. Protein sequence: CASSYHGQGAAEAFF.

The rearrangement joins TRBV6-4 to TRBJ2-7, with TRBD1 matching over 8 bases. The CDR3 has 13 amino acids. V lost 5 bases and J lost 7; bases outside the gene matches: 7. Germline V gene sequence: CDR1 MRHNA, CDR2 SNTAGT. The CDR3 spells CASSTDRGGEQYF. CDR3 nucleotide sequence: TGTGCCAGCAGTACCGACAGGGGTGGAGAGCAGTACTTC.

This clone was detected only once. J is TRBJ2-1 and V is TRBV4-1; D perhaps matches TRBD1 (5 bases). Trimming shortened V by 0 bases and J by 8 bases, and 14 bases separated the two germline ends. This CDR3 has 15 residues. Germline V CDR1 and CDR2: MGHRA, YSYEKL. In nucleotides, the CDR3 is TGCGCCAGCAGCCAAGACAGGGCGAGTCTCTATGAGCAGTTCTTC. Its translation: CASSQDRASLYEQFF.

The chain employs TRBV5-1 and TRBJ1-2, with 7 nucleotides matching TRBD1. V lost 5 bases to trimming and J lost 0 bases; unmatched junction nucleotides: 7. Germline V gives CDR1 SGHRS, CDR2 YFSETQ. This CDR3 has 15 residues. In DNA form, the CDR3 reads TGCGCCAGCAGTGGGGGGACAGCTTCTAACTATGGCTACACCTTC. Its protein product is CASSGGTASNYGYTF.

J is TRBJ2-7 and V is TRBV5-1; TRBD2 agrees at 15 bases. V was pared by 4 bases and J by 5 bases, with 4 bases of the junction left unmatched. The CDR3 contains 15 residues. Germline CDR1 reads SGHRS; CDR2 reads YFSETQ. CDR3 loop: CASSPRTSGGDEQYF. In DNA form, the CDR3 reads TGCGCCAGCAGCCCCCGGACTAGCGGGGGGGACGAGCAGTACTTC.

V gene TRBV19 combines with J gene TRBJ1-5; 8 nucleotides line up with TRBD1. The V gene end was trimmed by 6 bases and the J gene end by 6 bases; junction bases not matched to a gene: 4. The CDR3 covers 13 residues. Germline values: CDR1 LNHDA, CDR2 SQIVND (reference sequence). CDR3: CASSQGASQPQHF. The CDR3 DNA follows: TGTGCCAGTAGCCAGGGGGCGAGTCAGCCCCAGCATTTT. The full variable domain, with the rest looked up from reference TRBV19 and TRBJ1-5, is DGGITQSPKYLFRKEGQNVTLSCEQNLNHDAMYWYRQDPGQGLRLIYYSQIVNDFQKGDIAEGYSVSREKKESFPLTVTSAQKNPTAFYLCASSQGASQPQHFGDGTRLSIL.

V and J are TRBV18 and TRBJ2-5; D may be TRBD2 (6 bases). CDR3 length equals 13 residues. V was trimmed by 3 bases and J by 4 bases, leaving 9 bases between them. Germline CDR1 KGHSH, CDR2 LQKENI. CDR3 coding DNA: TGTGCCAGCTCACCGGGGGGAGGAGAGACCCAGTACTTC. Residues: CASSPGGGETQYF.

This clone was counted once. This chain uses TRBV6-6 with TRBJ1-4, with TRBD1 matching over 7 bases. CDR1 and CDR2 (germline): MNHNY, SVGAGI (reference sequence). V was pared by 2 bases and J by 8 bases, with 5 bases of the junction left unmatched. This CDR3 spans 14 amino acids. The CDR3 reads CASSYIGQEEKLFF. The DNA of the CDR3 is TGTGCCAGCAGTTACATAGGACAGGAGGAAAAACTGTTTTTT.

This chain connects TRBV27 to TRBJ2-3; tentatively, D is TRBD2 (6 bases). Germline CDR1 is MNHEY and CDR2 is SMNVEV (reference sequence). CDR3 length: 14 amino acids. Trimming pared 5 bases from V and 4 bases from J, leaving 13 bases between. The CDR3 coding sequence is TGTGCCAGCAGTGCGCTTGCGGGGCCAGATACGCAGTATTTT. Residues: CASSALAGPDTQYF.

This chain links TRBV7-6 with TRBJ2-1, with TRBD2 matching 7 bases. Germline CDR1 SGHVS, CDR2 FNYEAQ. V lost 1 base and J lost 13; bases outside the gene matches: 4. The CDR3 sequence is 12 residues long. The CDR3 nucleotides read TGTGCCAGCAGCTTAGTACGGGGGGAACAGTTCTTC. It yields the protein CASSLVRGEQFF.

The gene calls are TRBV7-6 and TRBJ1-4; 8 bases are a match to TRBD1. CDR1 is SGHVS and CDR2 is FNYEAQ in the germline V gene. The CDR3 covers 17 residues. V shed 5 bases, J shed 4 bases, and the junction held 12 bases outside the gene matches. As DNA, the CDR3 is TGTGCCAGCAGCCCAAGCGGACAGGGACGCCGTAATGAAAAACTGTTTTTT. Protein product: CASSPSGQGRRNEKLFF.

The chain couples TRBV6-5 to TRBJ2-5, with D possibly TRBD1 on 5 matching bases. Trimming pared 8 bases from V and 5 bases from J, leaving 21 bases between. Germline CDR1 reads MNHEY; CDR2 reads SVGAGI. This CDR3 has 15 residues. In DNA form, the CDR3 reads TGTGCCAGCCGCCCCCTTGACAGTTCTTCGGAGACCCAGTACTTC. It translates to CASRPLDSSSETQYF.

This clone was recorded only once. The chain is built from TRBV15 and TRBJ1-1; 7 bases line up with TRBD1. After removal of 3 bases from V and 7 bases from J, the junction contained 8 bases not matched to a gene. CDR1 LNHNV and CDR2 YYDKDF come from the germline V gene (reference sequence). This CDR3 region has 14 residues. CDR3 coding DNA: TGTGCCACCAGCAGCCGGACAGGTCCTTTTGAAGCTTTCTTT. This codes for CATSSRTGPFEAFF.

This chain connects TRBV13 to TRBJ1-4, with D perhaps TRBD1 (6 bases). The CDR3 contains 15 residues. Trimming shortened V by 4 bases and J by 1 base, and 10 bases separated the two germline ends. Germline V gene lookup returns CDR1 PRHDT and CDR2 FYEKMQ (reference sequence). The CDR3 nucleotides read TGTGCCAGCAGCTCGCAACAGGGAACTAATGAAAAACTGTTTTTT. Encoded protein: CASSSQQGTNEKLFF.

The chain links TRBV5-1 to TRBJ1-3; a weak D match, TRBD1 (5 bases). The CDR3 is made up of 16 amino acids. V was trimmed by 3 bases and J by 4 bases, leaving 17 bases between them. CDR1 and CDR2 (germline): SGHRS, YFSETQ. DNA for the CDR3: TGCGCCAGCAGCTCTGGGGGGAGTAATCGGGGAAACACCATATATTTT. Its translation is CASSSGGSNRGNTIYF.

V usage is TRBV9 and J usage is TRBJ2-7; TRBD2 matches 7 bases. CDR1 and CDR2 from the germline V gene are SGDLS and YYNGEE. The CDR3 runs 14 residues. The ends lost 4 bases at V and 2 bases at J; junction bases unmatched: 6. The CDR3 loop reads CASSPRGVAYEQYF. CDR3 coding DNA: TGTGCCAGCAGCCCCCGGGGGGTTGCCTACGAGCAGTACTTC.

The V gene is TRBV2, the J gene TRBJ1-6; weak D call: TRBD1 (5 bases). CDR1 and CDR2 from the germline V gene are SNHLY and FYNNEI. Trimming took off 3 bases at V and 8 bases at J, with 11 bases between the two ends. This CDR3 has 14 residues. CDR3: CASSDRQSYSPLHF. CDR3 nucleotides: TGTGCCAGCAGTGATAGACAGTCTTATTCACCCCTCCACTTT.

This chain connects TRBV7-9 to TRBJ1-4; no firm D call. The CDR3 loop spans 15 amino acids. Germline loops: CDR1 SEHNR, CDR2 FQNEAQ (reference sequence). Trimming took off 4 bases at V and 6 bases at J, with 15 bases between the two ends. The CDR3 DNA reads TGTGCCAGCAGCTCACGTGGAGTAGGCGATGAAAAACTGTTTTTT. Encoded protein: CASSSRGVGDEKLFF. Variable domain in full (rest from reference TRBV7-9 and TRBJ1-4): DTGVSQNPRHKITKRGQNVTFRCDPISEHNRLYWYRQTLGQGPEFLTYFQNEAQLEKSRLLSDRFSAERPKGSFSTLEIQRTEQGDSAMYLCASSSRGVGDEKLFFGSGTQLSVL.

This chain uses TRBV19 with TRBJ2-1; 10 positions match TRBD1. This CDR3 is built from 14 residues. Losses at the gene ends were 7 bases for V and 5 bases for J; bases not matched to a gene: 5. In germline, CDR1 is LNHDA, CDR2 SQIVND (reference sequence). CDR3 bases: TGTGCCAGTAACCCCGACAGGGGGCACAATGAGCAGTTCTTC. It is translated as CASNPDRGHNEQFF.

A few counts support this clone. This chain connects TRBV19 to TRBJ1-5, with a possible D match to TRBD1 (5 bases). The germline V gene encodes CDR1 LNHDA and CDR2 SQIVND (reference sequence). This CDR3 region has 13 residues. Trimming stripped 6 bases from V and 9 bases from J, with 15 bases between. This chain's CDR3 is CASRQPQGLPQHF. CDR3 DNA sequence: TGTGCCAGTAGGCAGCCGCAGGGTCTGCCCCAGCATTTT.

This sequence joins TRBV29-1 and TRBJ1-3, with no clear D. The CDR3 covers 14 residues. Germline V gene lookup returns CDR1 SQVTM and CDR2 ANQGSEA. The V gene lost 1 base and the J gene lost 0 bases, with 7 bases spanning the gap. CDR3 protein: CSVEGGISGNTIYF. In nucleotides, the CDR3 is TGCAGCGTTGAAGGCGGGATCTCTGGAAACACCATATATTTT.

The chain is built from TRBV6-1 and TRBJ2-1, with D possibly matching TRBD1 (7 bases). V lost 5 bases and J 13 bases, leaving 12 bases between the germline ends. The CDR3 contains 11 residues. Germline CDR1 is MNHNS and CDR2 is SASEGT. The CDR3: CASSLRDRQFF. The CDR3 DNA is TGTGCCAGCAGTCTGCGGGACAGACAGTTCTTC.

V gene TRBV7-9 combines with J gene TRBJ2-7, with D perhaps matching TRBD2 (5 bases). Germline-derived CDR1 and CDR2 are SEHNR and FQNEAQ (reference sequence). With 5 bases removed from V and 6 bases from J, the gap between germline ends came to 17 bases. This CDR3 is 14 amino acids long. The CDR3 reads CASSPQPGYREQYF. DNA for the CDR3: TGTGCCAGCAGCCCTCAGCCGGGGTACCGCGAGCAGTACTTC.

J is TRBJ1-3 and V is TRBV27; 7 nucleotides align to TRBD1. The CDR3 runs 15 residues. CDR1 is MNHEY and CDR2 is SMNVEV in the germline V gene (reference sequence). After removal of 8 bases from V and 2 bases from J, the junction contained 9 bases not matched to a gene. This CDR3 reads CASGDRARAGNTIYF. The CDR3 coding sequence is TGTGCCAGCGGAGACAGGGCCAGGGCTGGAAACACCATATATTTT.

The gene calls are TRBV10-2 and TRBJ2-3; the match to TRBD2 covers 7 bases. V lost 6 bases, J lost 0 bases, and 6 bases stayed unmatched. The germline V gene encodes CDR1 WSHSY and CDR2 SAAADI. The CDR3 is made up of 15 amino acids. The CDR3 reads CASRGWGGSTDTQYF. In nucleotides, the CDR3 is TGCGCCAGCAGGGGTTGGGGGGGGAGCACAGATACGCAGTATTTT.

The chain joins TRBV11-2 to TRBJ1-4; tentative D call: TRBD1 (6 bases). Germline V lookup: CDR1 SGHAT, CDR2 FQNNGV. The CDR3 consists of 15 residues. V shed 5 bases and J shed 8 bases, with 18 bases lying between them. CDR3 loop: CASSPMTGGREKLFF. The CDR3 DNA sequence: TGTGCCAGCAGCCCCATGACAGGAGGACGAGAAAAACTGTTTTTT.

This clone appeared a few times. This sequence joins TRBV5-1 and TRBJ1-6; no firm D call. The germline gives CDR1 SGHRS, CDR2 YFSETQ. Trimming shortened V by 0 bases and J by 10 bases, and 14 bases separated the two germline ends. This CDR3 has 15 residues. CDR3 sequence: CASSLARFAGSPLHF. The DNA of the CDR3 is TGCGCCAGCAGCTTGGCCCGCTTTGCAGGCTCACCCCTCCACTTT.